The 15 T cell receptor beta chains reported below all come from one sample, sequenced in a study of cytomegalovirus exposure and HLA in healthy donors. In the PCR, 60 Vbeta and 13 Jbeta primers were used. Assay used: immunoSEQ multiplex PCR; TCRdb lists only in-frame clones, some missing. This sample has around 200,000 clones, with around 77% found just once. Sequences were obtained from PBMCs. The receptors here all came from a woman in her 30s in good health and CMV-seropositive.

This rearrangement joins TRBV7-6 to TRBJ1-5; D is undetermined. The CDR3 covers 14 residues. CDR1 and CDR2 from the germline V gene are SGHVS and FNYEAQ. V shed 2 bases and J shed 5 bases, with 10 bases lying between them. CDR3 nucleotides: TGTGCCAGCAGCTTATGGGAGGTGGATCAGCCCCAGCATTTT. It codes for CASSLWEVDQPQHF.

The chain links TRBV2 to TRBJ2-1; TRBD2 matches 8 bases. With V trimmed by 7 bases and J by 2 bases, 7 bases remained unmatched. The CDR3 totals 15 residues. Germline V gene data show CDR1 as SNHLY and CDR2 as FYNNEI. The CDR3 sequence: CASTPLAVTYNEQFF. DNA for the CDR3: TGTGCCAGCACCCCACTAGCGGTTACCTACAATGAGCAGTTCTTC.

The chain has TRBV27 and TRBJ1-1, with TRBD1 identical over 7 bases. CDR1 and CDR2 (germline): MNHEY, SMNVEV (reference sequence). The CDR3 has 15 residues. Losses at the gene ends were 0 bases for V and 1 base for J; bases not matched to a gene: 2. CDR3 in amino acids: CASSLSRDRNTEAFF. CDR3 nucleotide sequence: TGTGCCAGCAGTTTATCCCGGGACAGGAACACTGAAGCTTTCTTT.

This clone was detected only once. The CDR3 DNA reads TGTGCCTGGGGACAGGGAGGTTCCGATGGCTACACCTTC. Protein sequence: CAWGQGGSDGYTF. The chain recombines TRBV30 with TRBJ1-2, with 8 bases lining up with TRBD1. Trimming at V came to 5 bases and at J to 6 bases, leaving 8 bases not matched to a gene. CDR1 and CDR2 (germline): GTSNPN, SVGIG (reference sequence). The CDR3 is made up of 13 amino acids.

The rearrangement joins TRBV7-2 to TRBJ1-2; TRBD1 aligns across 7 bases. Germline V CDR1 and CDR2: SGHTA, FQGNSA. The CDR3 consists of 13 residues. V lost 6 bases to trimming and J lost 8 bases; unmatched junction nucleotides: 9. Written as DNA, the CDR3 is TGTGCCAGCAGTGCCGGGAACAGGGGAGGCTACACCTTC. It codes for CASSAGNRGGYTF.

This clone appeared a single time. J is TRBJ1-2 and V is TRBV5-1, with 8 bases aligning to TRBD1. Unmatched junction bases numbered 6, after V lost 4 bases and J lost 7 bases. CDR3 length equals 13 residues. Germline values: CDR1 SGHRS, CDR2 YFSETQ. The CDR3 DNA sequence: TGCGCCAGCAGCGCTGGACAGGGTAGTGGCTACACCTTC. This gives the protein CASSAGQGSGYTF.

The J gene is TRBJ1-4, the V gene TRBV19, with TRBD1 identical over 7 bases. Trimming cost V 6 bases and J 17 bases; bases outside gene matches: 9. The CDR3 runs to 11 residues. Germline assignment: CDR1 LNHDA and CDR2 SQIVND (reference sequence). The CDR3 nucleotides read TGTGCCAGTAGCTCGGACAGGCTTCCCTTTTTT. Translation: CASSSDRLPFF.

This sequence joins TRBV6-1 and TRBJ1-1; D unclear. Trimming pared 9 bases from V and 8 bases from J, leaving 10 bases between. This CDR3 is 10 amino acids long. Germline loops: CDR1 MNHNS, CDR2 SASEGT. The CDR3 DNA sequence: TGTGCCAGTTGGGCCGCGGAAGCTTTCTTT. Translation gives CASWAAEAFF.

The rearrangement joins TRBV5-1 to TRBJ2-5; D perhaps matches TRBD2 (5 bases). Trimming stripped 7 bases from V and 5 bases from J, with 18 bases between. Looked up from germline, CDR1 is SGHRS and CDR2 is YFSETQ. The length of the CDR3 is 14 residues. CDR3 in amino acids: CASAAGSGKETQYF. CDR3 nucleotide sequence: TGCGCCAGCGCCGCCGGCTCGGGGAAGGAGACCCAGTACTTC.

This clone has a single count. The CDR3 DNA reads TGTGCCTGGAGTGTTGGCCAGGGGACGAATCAGCCCCAGCATTTT. It yields the protein CAWSVGQGTNQPQHF. This chain links TRBV30 with TRBJ1-5, with D possibly TRBD1 on 6 matching bases. This CDR3 region has 15 residues. The ends were cut back, 0 bases at V and 4 bases at J, with 13 bases in the middle. CDR1 is GTSNPN, CDR2 SVGIG, per germline (reference sequence). Variable domain in full (rest from reference TRBV30 and TRBJ1-5): SQTIHQWPATLVQPVGSPLSLECTVEGTSNPNLYWYRQAAGRGLQLLFYSVGIGQISSEVPQNLSASRPQDRQFILSSKKLLLSDSGFYLCAWSVGQGTNQPQHFGDGTRLSIL.

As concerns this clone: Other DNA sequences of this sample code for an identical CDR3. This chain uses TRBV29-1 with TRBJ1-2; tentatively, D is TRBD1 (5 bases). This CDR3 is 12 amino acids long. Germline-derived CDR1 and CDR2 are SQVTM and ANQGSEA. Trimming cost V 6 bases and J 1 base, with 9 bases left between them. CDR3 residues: CSVRGGNYGYTF. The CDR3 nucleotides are TGCAGCGTCCGGGGGGGTAACTATGGCTACACCTTC.

CDR3 DNA sequence: TGCGCCAGCAGTGAGTCTCAGGGAAGTGGCGAAAAACTGTTTTTT. Translating it yields CASSESQGSGEKLFF. The chain is built from TRBV10-1 and TRBJ1-4, with D maybe TRBD1 (5 bases). V lost 0 bases, J lost 8 bases, and 13 bases lay in between. The CDR3 runs to 15 residues. Germline values: CDR1 WNHNN, CDR2 SYGVQD (reference sequence).

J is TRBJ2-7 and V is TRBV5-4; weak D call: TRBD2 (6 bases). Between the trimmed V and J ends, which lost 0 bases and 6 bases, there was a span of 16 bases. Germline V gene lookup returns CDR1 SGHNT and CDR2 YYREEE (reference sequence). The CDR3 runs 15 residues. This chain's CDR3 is CASSLGHSWGLEQYF. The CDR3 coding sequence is TGTGCCAGCAGCTTGGGTCACAGCTGGGGACTCGAGCAGTACTTC.

CDR3 loop: CASSLRDSQYYGYTF. CDR3 nucleotide sequence: TGTGCCAGCAGCTTAAGGGACAGCCAATACTATGGCTACACCTTC. The gene calls are TRBV12-1 and TRBJ1-2; TRBD1 was called by the table and not checked on the DNA. TRBV12-1 is labeled a pseudogene. CDR3 length: 15 amino acids.

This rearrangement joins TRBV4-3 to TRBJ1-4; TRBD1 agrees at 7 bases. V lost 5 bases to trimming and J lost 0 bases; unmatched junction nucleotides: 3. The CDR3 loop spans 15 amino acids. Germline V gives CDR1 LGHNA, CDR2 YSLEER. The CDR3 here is CASSAGTATNEKLFF. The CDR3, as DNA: TGCGCCAGCAGCGCCGGGACAGCAACTAATGAAAAACTGTTTTTT.